The 3 T cell receptor beta chains below come from one sample, sequenced in a study of cytotoxic CD8 clonotypes in ibrutinib-treated CLL. Method: immunoSEQ multiplex PCR; TCRdb's copy keeps in-frame clones and lacks some. The repertoire holds about 130,000 clones, with about 79% as singletons. Sequencing was performed on PBMCs, taken after 12 months of ibrutinib treatment. The receptors originated from a human donor with chronic lymphocytic leukemia.

The genes are TRBV27 and TRBJ2-3; 7 nucleotides align to TRBD2. From germline, CDR1 is MNHEY and CDR2 SMNVEV (reference sequence). The CDR3 sequence is 18 residues long. The junction had 12 bases not matched to a gene; V was cut back by 3 bases and J by 0 bases. The CDR3 region has the DNA TGTGCCAGCAGTTTCTTCCGCGGGAGAGGGTATAGCACAGATACGCAGTATTTT. As protein: CASSFFRGRGYSTDTQYF.

The chain is built from TRBV11-2 and TRBJ1-3; D is ambiguous. Trimming removed 5 bases at V and 0 bases at J, with 14 bases between. Germline V gene lookup returns CDR1 SGHAT and CDR2 FQNNGV. The CDR3 is 16 residues long. CDR3 sequence: CASSRIGPGSGNTIYF. CDR3 nucleotides: TGTGCCAGCAGCAGGATTGGTCCAGGCTCTGGAAACACCATATATTTT.

This chain uses TRBV5-1 with TRBJ2-3; D is uncertain. Trimming took off 3 bases at V and 2 bases at J, with 10 bases between the two ends. Germline CDR1 reads SGHRS; CDR2 reads YFSETQ. This CDR3 has 14 amino acids. The CDR3 nucleotides read TGCGCCAGCAGCTACCAGACTGTCACAGATACGCAGTATTTT. This encodes CASSYQTVTDTQYF.